This entry is about one T cell receptor (beta chain). This clonotype was recorded many times. This receptor's antigen is unknown. The sample holds no much larger clone one base away, and base qualities are not on file. The record originates from a study of regulatory T cells in long-lasting Graves disease (dated by TCRdb to the early 2020s). For the wider study: Patients with newly diagnosed Graves' disease had been on antithyroid drugs for under 3 months. TCR sequencing covered some 13 persistent and some 20 newly diagnosed Graves' disease patients, 33 samples in total. Peripheral blood TCR sequencing and RNA sequencing compared persistent Graves' disease patients with newly diagnosed Graves' disease patients. The study was conducted in China and was registered as a clinical trial. Points the paper makes about the study in general: Only the TCR beta chain was sequenced and analyzed. A larger number of public clonotypes was shared among persistent patients (more than 2,500) than among newly diagnosed patients (approximately 930). Persistent disease showed preferential use of TRBV28, TRBJ1-2 and TRBJ2-5, whereas newly diagnosed disease favored TRBV20-1 and TRBJ2-1. Only peripheral blood was studied, because thyroid tissue, the primary lesion, was inaccessible. The authors acknowledged the small sample size as a limitation that may reduce accuracy. Compared with newly diagnosed patients, patients with persistent Graves' disease had lower TCR Shannon entropy and fewer highly expanded clones, which suggests clonal expansion.

In light of the paper, this sample's time point label describes: newly diagnosed GD, antithyroid drugs for less than 3 months. RNA was extracted from PBMCs in TRIzol for both TCR sequencing and RNA sequencing. Graves' disease was diagnosed according to American Thyroid Association guidelines. The patients came from an endocrinology department in Xi'an, China. Each patient gave around 9.2 milliliters of peripheral blood, collected in an EDTA anticoagulant tube. Ficoll Paque Plus density gradient separation was used to isolate PBMCs, and no further T cell sorting was done. An Agilent 2100 Bioanalyzer and agarose gel were used to check RNA quality, while a NanoDrop 2000 measured RNA concentration. Libraries came from multiplex PCR. TCRdb lists the instrument as Illumina HiSeq 4000. To build TCR beta libraries, CDR3 regions were amplified by Arm-PCR using iRepertoire HTBI primers. Gel purification was performed on PCR products prior to sequencing. The source study handled its data this way. Gene usage analysis of CDR3 amino acid clonotypes relied on the approximately 68 TRBV and about 15 TRBJ segments identified across samples. COPE and FqMerger were used to merge filtered high-quality paired reads into contigs. BLAST was used to align contigs to IMGT TRBV, TRBD and TRBJ reference genes, with CDR3 defined following IMGT. Any clonotype with a frequency above 0.1% was classified as a highly expanded clone. Shannon entropy was used to measure repertoire diversity, and the Gini coefficient was used to measure V-J evenness. Clonotypes shared by more than one individual were considered public. TCRdb's own reprocessing of the public reads used fastp at Q25 and MiXCR and kept productive beta chains. Each CDR3 protein appears once, grouped with its most common genes and DNA. These V and J calls originate from TCRdb's pipeline instead of the authors' own analysis. Recorded for this sample are 350,000 to 400,000 distinct CDR3 sequences; under 20% of them occurred a single time. The ten most abundant clones make up 20% of the sample.

From the germline V gene (reference sequence), CDR1 is DFQATT and CDR2 is SNEGSKA. Including the terminal cysteine and phenylalanine, the CDR3 comprises 13 residues. This entry keeps only the CDR3 DNA: 39 bases, framed from base 1. V gives up 5 bases and J gives up 0 bases, and the segment between their germline ends measures 10 bases. Another study also made use of these data, one on T cells in Graves' hyperthyroidism and ophthalmopathy. As described in the second report: Stable Graves' hyperthyroidism was defined as the absence of progression to ophthalmopathy over 18 months of follow-up. Hyperthyroidism patients were aged 18 to 65 years and newly diagnosed, with disease duration of less than 2 months. The study excluded patients with uncontrolled infections, other autoimmune diseases, pregnancy or lactation. Clinical symptoms, serum thyroxine and TRAb, thyroid ultrasound, and orbital computed tomography formed the basis for the diagnoses. For the first round of RT-PCR on the TCR CDR3, the HTBI primer set was used together with the Qiagen OneStep RT-PCR kit. Most expanded thyroid clonotypes (frequency above 0.001) were also detected in blood, suggesting blood repertoires may reflect thyroid immune responses. A model built on a 13 V-J signature distinguished ophthalmopathy from stable hyperthyroidism, reaching 85% to 90% sensitivity and around 81% specificity in cross-validation and 80%/75% in testing. In validation, progression to ophthalmopathy was predicted by the model with around 71% sensitivity and roughly 72% specificity, a median of roughly 6 months before onset. To identify distinguishing TCR V-J signatures, a discovery cohort of 90 to 100 patients was used, comprising approximately 40 with Graves' ophthalmopathy and under 60 with stable Graves' hyperthyroidism. An independent validation cohort of under 20 hyperthyroidism patients and 17 patients who later progressed to ophthalmopathy tested prospective prediction of ophthalmopathy. The 100 or so discovery patients were divided at random into training and test sets in a 7:3 ratio. The study also compared thyroid tissue and blood T-cell repertoires from over 5 Graves' hyperthyroidism patients. After blood sampling, hyperthyroidism patients were treated with methimazole at a starting dose of 30 mg daily, and ophthalmopathy patients were treated with high-dose intravenous methylprednisolone. The libraries were constructed in a second round of multiplex PCR and then size-selected and purified. Libraries were sequenced paired-end with 100 bp reads on an Illumina HiSeq2000. SOAPnuke was used to process the raw data, throwing out any read that contained adapters or uncalled bases, had a mean Phred below 15, or lacked an exact constant-primer or identifier match. High-quality paired reads were merged using COPE v1.2.5, and each unique nucleotide sequence was defined as a clonotype. Clonotypes were aligned to IMGT TRBV, TRBD and TRBJ reference segments using MiTCR v1.1. The analysis included only V-J combinations with a frequency above 0.0001, which together covered around 99% of the repertoires. A TCS score was defined as the ratio of F50 (clonal expansion) to E x V (chaos), with BLOSUM62-based TCRdist applied between CDR3 peptides within each V-J. Welch's t-statistics and random forest reduced around 520 V-J features to roughly 13, which were used in a naive Bayes classifier (R e1071). No statistical method was used to fix the sample size in advance, and group allocation was not hidden from the investigators. According to the paper, TCR Vbeta CDR3 sequencing was carried out on 135 peripheral blood samples, which came from 40 to 45 ophthalmopathy, 75 or so hyperthyroidism and roughly 17 progressor patients.

This sample comprised peripheral blood mononuclear cells (PBMCs), obtained at new diagnosis, from a patient treated with antithyroid drugs. The source is a woman aged 18 to 35 with Graves disease. Donor details come from another sample of the same person, matched by shared clones. The rearranged segments are TRBV20-1 and TRBJ1-1; no D gene call is confident. The bases are TGCAGTGCTCCCCCCATAATGAACACTGAAGCTTTCTTT. Its amino acids are CSAPPIMNTEAFF.